One T cell receptor beta chain is described in this entry. The germline V gene encodes CDR1 KGHDR and CDR2 SFDVKD. The CDR3 contains 14 residues. V was shortened by 3 bases and J by 8 bases, with 13 bases between the two germline ends. Here immunoSEQ multiplex PCR was the method, and the copy in TCRdb shows in-frame clones only, minus some. Among some 460,000 clones listed, around 89% were seen once. These data originate in a study of blood T cell repertoires in COVID-19. About the research overall: Sources were T cells, B-cell-depleted T cells, or PBMCs; the material itself was cDNA or gDNA.

Input material: peripheral blood. The chain joins TRBV24-1 to TRBJ1-5; tentatively, D is TRBD1 (5 bases). This sequence originates from a woman in her twenties or thirties with acute or convalescent COVID-19. The CDR3 spells CATSDGAPREPQHF. The DNA of the CDR3 is TGTGCCACCAGTGATGGCGCCCCCAGGGAGCCCCAGCATTTT.